The sequence of this TCR beta chain was determined in a study of read filtering for tumor transcriptome and immune sequencing. The sample holds many counts of this clonotype. Antigen specificity is unknown. Molecular barcoded adaptors covering alpha/delta and beta/gamma chains were used on around 370 ng RNA. MiXCR was run by TCRdb on the reads, yielding one entry per CDR3 protein. Seen here are some 39,000 distinct CDR3 sequences, about 14% observed once, and the top ten hold roughly 18%. Study-wide findings and caveats: IR-seq captured clonotypes deeper and more reliably than RNA-seq. Without single-read clonotypes, shared clonotype proportions correlated more between IR-seq and RNA-seq.

Trimming took off 3 bases at V and 2 bases at J, with 12 bases between the two ends. Germline CDR1 reads SGDLS; CDR2 reads YYNGEE. This CDR3 has 15 residues. The clonotype comes from a donor at least 40 years old with multiple myeloma. The sequencing input was a population of CD138-negative cells sorted from bone marrow. The chain couples TRBV9 to TRBJ2-1; D is tentatively TRBD1 or TRBD2 (5 bases each). CDR3 in DNA: TGTGCCAGCAGCGCAGAGGGGAGAACCTACAATGAGCAGTTCTTC. It yields the protein CASSAEGRTYNEQFF.